The 3 T cell receptor beta chains below all came from one sample that was sequenced in a study of identical twins. MiXCR, run by TCRdb on the 5' RACE reads, gives a single entry per CDR3 protein. This sample has about 700,000 distinct CDR3 sequences, with 8.6% found just once. These records were also assigned to another study, of yellow fever vaccine responses in identical twins.

The sample taken for sequencing was PBMCs. The receptor set was obtained from a woman aged 18 to 35 in good health.

In its sample, this clonotype was seen many times. Here the CDR3 reads CASRPWGGPTDEQYF. DNA of the CDR3: TGTGCCAGCAGGCCATGGGGAGGGCCGACAGACGAGCAGTACTTC. The chain employs TRBV6-2 or TRBV6-3 and TRBJ2-7, with 7 bases matching TRBD2. Germline CDR1 reads MNHEY; CDR2 reads SVGEGT. V trimming: 6 bases; J trimming: 5 bases; junction bases outside the gene matches: 13. This CDR3 has 15 amino acids.

The rearrangement joins TRBV12-3 or TRBV12-4 to TRBJ2-1; maybe TRBD1 (6 bases). The CDR3 consists of 18 residues. The V end lost 4 bases, the J end lost 0 bases, and 19 bases lay between the germline ends. DNA of the CDR3: TGTGCCAGCAGTTGTCCCTCCGGGACACTCAGCTCCTACAATGAGCAGTTCTTC. It is translated as CASSCPSGTLSSYNEQFF.

The chain employs TRBV9 and TRBJ2-1; 11 bases map to TRBD2. This CDR3 has 15 amino acids. Germline CDR1 is SGDLS and CDR2 is YYNGEE. V was pared by 4 bases and J by 2 bases, with 2 bases of the junction left unmatched. The CDR3: CASSTSGGAYNEQFF. The CDR3 DNA follows: TGTGCCAGCAGCACTAGCGGGGGAGCCTACAATGAGCAGTTCTTC.